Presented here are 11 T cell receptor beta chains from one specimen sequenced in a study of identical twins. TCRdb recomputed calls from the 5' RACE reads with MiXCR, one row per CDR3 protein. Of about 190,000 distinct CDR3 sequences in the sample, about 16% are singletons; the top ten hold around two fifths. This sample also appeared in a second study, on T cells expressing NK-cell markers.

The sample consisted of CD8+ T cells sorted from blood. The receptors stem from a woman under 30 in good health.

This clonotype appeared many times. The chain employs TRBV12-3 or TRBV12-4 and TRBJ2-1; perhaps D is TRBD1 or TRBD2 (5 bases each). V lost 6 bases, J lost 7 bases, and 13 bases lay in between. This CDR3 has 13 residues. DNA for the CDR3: TGTGCCAGCAGCCTGGGACCTTGGAATGAGCAGTTCTTC. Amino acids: CASSLGPWNEQFF.

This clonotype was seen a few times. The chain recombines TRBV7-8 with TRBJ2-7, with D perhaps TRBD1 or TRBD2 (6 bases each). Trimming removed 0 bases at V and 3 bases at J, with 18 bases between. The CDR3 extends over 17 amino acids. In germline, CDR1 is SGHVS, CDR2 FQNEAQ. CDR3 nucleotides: TGTGCCAGCAGCTTAGCCCTAAGGGGGGTTACGGGCTACGAGCAGTACTTC. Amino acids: CASSLALRGVTGYEQYF. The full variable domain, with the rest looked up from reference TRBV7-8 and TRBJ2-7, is GAGVSQSPRYKVAKRGQDVALRCDPISGHVSLFWYQQALGQGPEFLTYFQNEAQLDKSGLPSDRFFAERPEGSVSTLKIQRTQQEDSAVYLCASSLALRGVTGYEQYFGPGTRLTVT.

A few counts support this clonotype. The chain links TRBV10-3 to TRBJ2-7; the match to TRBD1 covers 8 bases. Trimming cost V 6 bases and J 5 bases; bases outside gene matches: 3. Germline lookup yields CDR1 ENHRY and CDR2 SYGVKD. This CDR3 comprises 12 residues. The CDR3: CAIRQGAHEQYF. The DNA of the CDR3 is TGTGCCATCAGGCAGGGGGCACACGAGCAGTACTTC.

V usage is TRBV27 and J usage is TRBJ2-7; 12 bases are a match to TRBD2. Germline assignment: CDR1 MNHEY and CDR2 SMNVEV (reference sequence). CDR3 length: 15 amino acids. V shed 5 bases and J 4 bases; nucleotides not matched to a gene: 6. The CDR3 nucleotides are TGTGCCAGCAGTATAACTAGCGGGAGGAGTTACGAGCAGTACTTC. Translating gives CASSITSGRSYEQYF.

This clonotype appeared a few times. The CDR3 is CASSELANTGELFF. The CDR3 nucleotides are TGCGCCAGCAGTGAGTTGGCGAACACCGGGGAGCTGTTTTTT. The chain combines TRBV10-2 with TRBJ2-2; D remains ambiguous. The V gene's germline CDR1 is WSHSY and CDR2 SAAADI. Trimming pared 1 base from V and 0 bases from J, leaving 3 bases between. The CDR3 totals 14 residues.

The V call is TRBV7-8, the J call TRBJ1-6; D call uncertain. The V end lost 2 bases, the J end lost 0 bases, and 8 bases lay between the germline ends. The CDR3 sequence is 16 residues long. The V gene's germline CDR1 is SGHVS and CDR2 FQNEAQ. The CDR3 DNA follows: TGTGCCAGCAGCTTAAGGGAGGGCTCCTATAATTCACCCCTCCACTTT. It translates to CASSLREGSYNSPLHF. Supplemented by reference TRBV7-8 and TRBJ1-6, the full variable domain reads GAGVSQSPRYKVAKRGQDVALRCDPISGHVSLFWYQQALGQGPEFLTYFQNEAQLDKSGLPSDRFFAERPEGSVSTLKIQRTQQEDSAVYLCASSLREGSYNSPLHFGNGTRLTVT.

CDR3 sequence (DNA): TGTGCCAGCAGCTCGGAGGGGGGCACAGATACGCAGTATTTT. It yields the protein CASSSEGGTDTQYF. The V and J genes are TRBV7-6 and TRBJ2-3; D might be TRBD1 or TRBD2, each matching 6 bases. CDR1 is SGHVS and CDR2 is FNYEAQ in the germline V gene. V was clipped by 4 bases and J by 1 base, with 9 bases between them. The CDR3 extends over 14 amino acids.

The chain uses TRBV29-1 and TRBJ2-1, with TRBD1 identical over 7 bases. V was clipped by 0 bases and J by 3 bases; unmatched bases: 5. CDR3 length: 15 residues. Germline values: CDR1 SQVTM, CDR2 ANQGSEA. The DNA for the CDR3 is TGCAGCGTTGAAGACACAGGGGCGGACTACAATGAGCAGTTCTTC. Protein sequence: CSVEDTGADYNEQFF.

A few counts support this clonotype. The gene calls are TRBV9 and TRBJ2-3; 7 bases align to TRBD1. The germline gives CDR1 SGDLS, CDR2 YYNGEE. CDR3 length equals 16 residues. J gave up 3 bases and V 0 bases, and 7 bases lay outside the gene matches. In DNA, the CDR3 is TGTGCCAGCAGCGTAGCTGCAGGGGGAGTGACAGATACGCAGTATTTT. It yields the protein CASSVAAGGVTDTQYF.

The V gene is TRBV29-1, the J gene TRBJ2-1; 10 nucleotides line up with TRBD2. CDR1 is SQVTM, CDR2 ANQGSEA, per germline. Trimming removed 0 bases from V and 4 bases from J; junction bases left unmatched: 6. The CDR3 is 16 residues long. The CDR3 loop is CSVEDQLTSGYNEQFF. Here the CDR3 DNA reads TGCAGCGTTGAAGATCAACTGACTAGCGGGTACAATGAGCAGTTCTTC.

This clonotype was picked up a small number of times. CDR3 sequence (DNA): TGCAGTGCTCCTCGTGTGACTAGTGTCCAAGAGACCCAGTACTTC. It translates to CSAPRVTSVQETQYF. The V call is TRBV20-1, the J call TRBJ2-5; possible D gene TRBD2, 6 bases. Per the germline V gene, CDR1 is DFQATT and CDR2 is SNEGSKA (reference sequence). Trimming removed 5 bases at V and 1 base at J, with 17 bases between. This CDR3 region has 15 residues.